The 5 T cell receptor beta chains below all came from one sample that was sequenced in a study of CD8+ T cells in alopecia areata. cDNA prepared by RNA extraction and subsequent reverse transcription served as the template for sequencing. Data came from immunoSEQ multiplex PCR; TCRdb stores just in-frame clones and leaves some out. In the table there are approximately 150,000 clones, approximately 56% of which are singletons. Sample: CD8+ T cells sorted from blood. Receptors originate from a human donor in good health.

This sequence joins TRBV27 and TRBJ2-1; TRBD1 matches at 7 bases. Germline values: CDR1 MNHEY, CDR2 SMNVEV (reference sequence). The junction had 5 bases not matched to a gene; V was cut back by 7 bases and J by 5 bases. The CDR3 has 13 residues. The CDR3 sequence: CASTGTADNEQFF. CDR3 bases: TGTGCCAGCACCGGGACAGCCGACAATGAGCAGTTCTTC.

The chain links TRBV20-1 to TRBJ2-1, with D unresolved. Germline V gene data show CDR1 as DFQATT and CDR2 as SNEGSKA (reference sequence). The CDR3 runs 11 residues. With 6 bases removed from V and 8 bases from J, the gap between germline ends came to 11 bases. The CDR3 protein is CSAPFRYEQFF. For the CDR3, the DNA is TGCAGTGCCCCGTTCAGGTATGAGCAGTTCTTC.

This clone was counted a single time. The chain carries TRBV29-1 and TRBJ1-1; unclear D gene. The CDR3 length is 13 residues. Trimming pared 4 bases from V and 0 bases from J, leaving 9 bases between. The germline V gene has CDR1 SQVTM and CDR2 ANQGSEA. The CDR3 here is CSVVWVVNTEAFF. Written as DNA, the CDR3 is TGCAGCGTTGTCTGGGTTGTGAACACTGAAGCTTTCTTT.

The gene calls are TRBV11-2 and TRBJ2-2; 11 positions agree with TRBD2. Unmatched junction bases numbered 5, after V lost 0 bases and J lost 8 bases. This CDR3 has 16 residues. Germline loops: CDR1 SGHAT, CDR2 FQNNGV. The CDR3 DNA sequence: TGTGCCAGCAGCTTAGATCTAGCGGGAGGTGGAGGGGAGCTGTTTTTT. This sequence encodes CASSLDLAGGGGELFF. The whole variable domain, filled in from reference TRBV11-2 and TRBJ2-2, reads EAGVAQSPRYKIIEKRQSVAFWCNPISGHATLYWYQQILGQGPKLLIQFQNNGVVDDSQLPKDRFSAERLKGVDSTLKIQPAKLEDSAVYLCASSLDLAGGGGELFFGEGSRLTVL.

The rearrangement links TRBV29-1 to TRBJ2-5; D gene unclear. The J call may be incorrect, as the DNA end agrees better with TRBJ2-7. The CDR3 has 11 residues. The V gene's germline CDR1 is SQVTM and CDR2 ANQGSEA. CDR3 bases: TGCAGCGTTGAAAAGCGTGGCGAGCAGTACTTC. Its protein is CSVEKRGEQYF.